This is a list of T cell receptor beta chains from one sample in a study of blood T cell repertoires in COVID-19. Libraries were prepared by immunoSEQ multiplex PCR; TCRdb keeps only in-frame clonotypes and omits some of them. The table has roughly 180,000 clones, under 85% seen once. Sequencing input: peripheral blood. The receptors come from a man aged 55 to 70 with active or convalescent COVID-19. The CDR3 runs from the conserved cysteine through the conserved F or W. D genes are given only for firm matches. Some rows have no size entry. The others give once, few or many, or a class for an expanded clone.

abundance	v_gene	d_gene	j_gene	CDR3nt	CDR3aa
NA	TRBV3-1/TRBV3-2	NA	TRBJ1-6	TGTGCCAGCAGCCAAGACGGGGGGCTGGGGAATTCACCCCTCCACTTT	CASSQDGGLGNSPLHF
NA	TRBV10-3	NA	TRBJ1-1	TGTGCCATCAGCCCGATTTCCGGGACTGAAGCTTTCTTT	CAISPISGTEAFF
NA	TRBV24-1	NA	TRBJ2-3	TGTGCCACCAGTGGCGGGGTGTATTCGGCGCAGTATTTT	CATSGGVYSAQYF
NA	TRBV5-1	TRBD1	TRBJ1-1	TGCGCCAGCAGCTGGTCTACAGGGGGCAACACTGAAGCTTTCTTT	CASSWSTGGNTEAFF
NA	TRBV6-5	TRBD1	TRBJ2-7	TGTGCCAGCAGGGGGACAGGGGCCAACGAGCAGTACTTC	CASRGTGANEQYF
NA	TRBV18	TRBD1	TRBJ1-2	TGTGCCAGCTCCCCTGAGGCAGGGGGCGATGGCTACACCTTC	CASSPEAGGDGYTF
NA	TRBV4-2	TRBD2	TRBJ2-2	TGTGCCAGCAGCCCCCTTGGACTAGCGGGAGGTCCTACCGGGGAGCTGTTTTTT	CASSPLGLAGGPTGELFF
NA	TRBV15	NA	TRBJ1-1	TGTGCCACCAGCAGAGATATCGACAGTTACACTGAAGCTTTCTTT	CATSRDIDSYTEAFF
NA	TRBV7-3	TRBD1	TRBJ2-1	TGTGCCAGCAGCCGGGACAGGGGCCCCAATGAGCAGTTCTTC	CASSRDRGPNEQFF
NA	TRBV5-5	TRBD2	TRBJ2-3	TGTGCCAGCCTTATAGCGGGAGGGCGGGATACGCAGTATTTT	CASLIAGGRDTQYF
NA	TRBV29-1	NA	TRBJ1-3	TGCAGCGCCCAAGGGGGTTCTGGAAACACCATATATTTT	CSAQGGSGNTIYF
few	TRBV5-4	NA	TRBJ1-1	TGTGCCAGCAGCTTACAACAGGGACTGAACACTGAAGCTTTCTTT	CASSLQQGLNTEAFF
NA	TRBV5-5	TRBD1	TRBJ1-5	TGTGCCAGCAGCTTGGACTGGACAGGGGATCAGCCCCAGCATTTT	CASSLDWTGDQPQHF
NA	TRBV19	NA	TRBJ2-7	TGTGCCAGTAGCAAAACGAGGGTAGACGAGCAGTACTTC	CASSKTRVDEQYF
NA	TRBV18	NA	TRBJ2-7	TGTGCCAGCTCACTTCAACAGTCCTACGAGCAGTACTTC	CASSLQQSYEQYF
NA	TRBV7-8	NA	TRBJ2-4	TGTGCCAGCAGCTTTGGAGCCCAAAACATTCAGTACTTC	CASSFGAQNIQYF
once	TRBV18	TRBD2	TRBJ2-1	TGTGCCAGCTCACCATCCTCTAGCGGGAGATACAATGAGCAGTTCTTC	CASSPSSSGRYNEQFF
NA	TRBV6-6	NA	TRBJ2-3	TGTGCCAGCAGTTATGATGGGGGCGGAGATACGCAGTATTTT	CASSYDGGGDTQYF
NA	TRBV28	NA	TRBJ1-1	TGTGCCAGCAGCTATGACAGAGAAGCTTTCTTT	CASSYDREAFF
few	TRBV28	NA	TRBJ2-5	TGTGCCAGCAGTTCGTCTAGCAAGGAGACCCAGTACTTC	CASSSSSKETQYF
NA	TRBV11-2	NA	TRBJ1-2	TGTGCCAGCAGCCCGGGAGAGTGGGGCTACACCTTC	CASSPGEWGYTF
NA	TRBV5-4	NA	TRBJ2-5	TGTGCCAGCAGCATCGATCGGGTTGAGAAAGAGACCCAGTACTTC	CASSIDRVEKETQYF
once	TRBV10-3	NA	TRBJ2-7	TGTGCCATCAGTCCAGGGCTCGAGCAGTACTTC	CAISPGLEQYF
NA	TRBV4-2	TRBD2	TRBJ2-7	TGTGCCAGCAGCCAAGCCAGCGGGAACGCCTACGAGCAGTACTTC	CASSQASGNAYEQYF
NA	TRBV30	TRBD1	TRBJ1-4	TGTGCCTGGGATGGGACAGGGATTGGCGAAAAACTGTTTTTT	CAWDGTGIGEKLFF
NA	TRBV21-1	NA	TRBJ2-1	TGTGCCAGCAGCCTTCGGACTAGCGGGATTAGTCGAATCTTATACAATGAGCAGTTCTTC	CASSLRTSGISRILYNEQFF
NA	TRBV14	TRBD1	TRBJ2-5	TGTGCCAGCAGCCCGAGGACAGGGGAAGAGACCCAGTACTTC	CASSPRTGEETQYF
few	TRBV28	NA	TRBJ1-3	TGTGCCAGCAGTTTCCCAGGGCGGACGTCTGGAAACACCATATATTTT	CASSFPGRTSGNTIYF
NA	TRBV18	NA	TRBJ1-3	TGTGCCAGCTCACCTAATACCGGGACAACCGGAAACACCATATATTTT	CASSPNTGTTGNTIYF
once	TRBV7-3	NA	TRBJ2-4	TGTGCCAGCAGCTTACGTCACTTATTCCCCAACATTCAGTACTTC	CASSLRHLFPNIQYF
NA	TRBV21-1	NA	TRBJ2-1	TGTGCCAGCAGCAAAGGTTGGGTAGCGGACGCATACAATGAGCAGTTCTTC	CASSKGWVADAYNEQFF
NA	TRBV2	NA	TRBJ1-2	TGTGCCACCGGGAGACAGAGCTATGGCTACACCTTC	CATGRQSYGYTF
NA	TRBV20-1	NA	TRBJ2-3	TGCAGTGCTAGTATTAGCAGCACAGATACGCAGTATTTT	CSASISSTDTQYF
NA	TRBV28	NA	TRBJ2-7	TGTGCCAGCAGCCGACTGGCCCCCTACGAGCAGTACTTC	CASSRLAPYEQYF
NA	TRBV24-1	TRBD1	TRBJ1-2	TGTGCCACCAGTGATTTCAGATCCCGGACAGGGGCGTATGGCTACACCTTC	CATSDFRSRTGAYGYTF
NA	TRBV28	NA	TRBJ1-1	TGTGCCAGCACCCTAACCAACACTGAAGCTTTCTTT	CASTLTNTEAFF
once	TRBV29-1	NA	TRBJ1-5	TGCAGCGTTGGTCAGGGTGGGCCAAATCAGCCCCAGCATTTT	CSVGQGGPNQPQHF
NA	TRBV13	NA	TRBJ1-1	TGTGCCAGCAGCTCCCTACTGTCAAACACTGAAGCTTTCTTT	CASSSLLSNTEAFF
NA	TRBV5-6	TRBD2	TRBJ2-5	TGTGCCAGCAGCCCGGGACTAGCGGGAGTAGGAAAGACCCAGTACTTC	CASSPGLAGVGKTQYF
NA	TRBV28	TRBD1	TRBJ1-5	TGTGCCAGCAGCCCGGGACAGTTCAATCAGCCCCAGCATTTT	CASSPGQFNQPQHF